A single sample gave rise to the 14 T cell receptor beta chains below, sequenced in a study of T cell responses to AZD1222 COVID-19 vaccine. Clones were read by immunoSEQ multiplex PCR, and TCRdb kept only the in-frame ones, dropping some. The sample gives about 110,000 clones, approximately 86% of which show up once; around 3.2% is in the top ten. Sample: peripheral blood, taken on day 0 of AZD1222 vaccination. These TCRs come from an adult in good health.

V is TRBV2 and J is TRBJ2-7, with 7 bases identical to TRBD1. Germline CDR1 reads SNHLY; CDR2 reads FYNNEI. The length of the CDR3 is 14 residues. Unmatched junction bases numbered 9, after V lost 6 bases and J lost 4 bases. The CDR3 nucleotides are TGTGCCAGCAGCCTGGACAGGCGTTTATACGAGCAGTACTTC. Translation: CASSLDRRLYEQYF.

The chain carries TRBV2 and TRBJ2-5, with 7 bases aligning to TRBD1. The germline V gene has CDR1 SNHLY and CDR2 FYNNEI. The CDR3 runs 16 residues. J was trimmed by 5 bases and V by 0 bases; bases with no gene match: 9. This CDR3 is CASSEALRDSKETQYF. The CDR3 DNA follows: TGTGCCAGCAGTGAAGCGCTTCGGGACAGCAAGGAGACCCAGTACTTC.

The chain employs TRBV6-4 and TRBJ2-7; 11 bases are a match to TRBD1. The V gene end was trimmed by 4 bases and the J gene end by 0 bases; junction bases not matched to a gene: 2. Germline CDR1 reads MRHNA; CDR2 reads SNTAGT. The CDR3 is 15 amino acids. DNA of the CDR3: TGTGCCAGCAGTGTTGGGACAGGGGGCTCCTACGAGCAGTACTTC. It encodes CASSVGTGGSYEQYF.

This clone appeared a single time. The chain links TRBV24-1 to TRBJ2-7; 8 bases are a match to TRBD1. The V and J ends lost 9 bases and 2 bases, in that order; junction bases with no gene match: 5. Germline loops: CDR1 KGHDR, CDR2 SFDVKD. The CDR3 is 13 amino acids. This CDR3 reads CATGGQGTYEQYF. The CDR3 nucleotides read TGTGCCACCGGAGGACAGGGTACCTACGAGCAGTACTTC.

V is TRBV6-1 and J is TRBJ2-3, with D possibly being TRBD2 (6 bases). Germline V gene data show CDR1 as MNHNS and CDR2 as SASEGT. V was cut by 3 bases and J by 6 bases, with 22 bases left in between. The CDR3 has 17 residues. In DNA, the CDR3 is TGTGCCAGCAGTGACTTCGGAGGGCTCGGAATACAGGATACGCAGTATTTT. Its protein is CASSDFGGLGIQDTQYF.

On this clone itself: Sequence at one end of the junction differs from germline and may be a read error. The chain uses TRBV7-8 and TRBJ1-4; no reliable D call. Per the germline V gene, CDR1 is SGHVS and CDR2 is FQNEAQ. There are 13 residues in the CDR3. CDR3 sequence reads: CASSPPGAERLFF. DNA for the CDR3: TGTGCCAGCAGCCCACCTGGAGCGGAAAGACTGTTTTTT.

This chain uses TRBV4-3 with TRBJ2-6; TRBD1 aligns across 7 bases. This CDR3 contains 16 residues. CDR1 is LGHNA and CDR2 is YSLEER in the germline V gene. J gave up 2 bases and V 3 bases, and 4 bases lay outside the gene matches. The CDR3 protein is CASSQADRAGANVLTF. The CDR3 nucleotides read TGCGCCAGCAGCCAGGCCGACAGGGCTGGGGCCAACGTCCTGACTTTC.

The sample holds a few counts of this clone. The chain joins TRBV5-1 to TRBJ1-2; tentatively, D is TRBD1 (5 bases). The CDR3 length is 14 residues. The V and J ends lost 0 bases and 4 bases respectively, with 10 bases between them. From germline, CDR1 is SGHRS and CDR2 YFSETQ. CDR3 region: CASSLEGQGYGYTF. The DNA of the CDR3 is TGCGCCAGCAGCTTGGAAGGGCAGGGCTATGGCTACACCTTC.

The chain combines TRBV6-5 with TRBJ2-5; 9 bases are a match to TRBD2. The V and J ends lost 6 bases and 3 bases, in that order; junction bases with no gene match: 2. The length of the CDR3 is 13 residues. The V gene's germline CDR1 is MNHEY and CDR2 SVGAGI. The CDR3 region is CASRVAGEETQYF. DNA for the CDR3: TGTGCCAGCAGGGTAGCGGGGGAAGAGACCCAGTACTTC.

The chain's CDR3 is CASRESGAGETQYF. CDR3 DNA: TGTGCCAGCAGGGAAAGCGGGGCGGGGGAGACCCAGTACTTC. This chain connects TRBV11-2 to TRBJ2-5; 7 nucleotides agree with TRBD2. This CDR3 has 14 amino acids. CDR1 is SGHAT, CDR2 FQNNGV, per germline. V gave up 6 bases and J gave up 5 bases; unmatched junction bases: 9. The variable domain in full, with the rest retrieved from reference TRBV11-2 and TRBJ2-5, is EAGVAQSPRYKIIEKRQSVAFWCNPISGHATLYWYQQILGQGPKLLIQFQNNGVVDDSQLPKDRFSAERLKGVDSTLKIQPAKLEDSAVYLCASRESGAGETQYFGPGTRLLVL.

The CDR3 here is CASSHTSGGRYEQYF. Here the CDR3 DNA reads TGTGCCAGCAGCCATACTAGCGGGGGCCGTTACGAGCAGTACTTC. The chain has TRBV3-1 (or the pseudogene TRBV3-2) and TRBJ2-7; 11 bases align to TRBD2. Unmatched junction bases numbered 5, after V lost 3 bases and J lost 4 bases. The CDR3 extends over 15 amino acids. Germline lookup yields CDR1 LGHDT and CDR2 YNNKEL (reference sequence).

The J gene is TRBJ1-1, the V gene TRBV10-1; D unresolved. Between the trimmed V and J ends, which lost 6 bases and 3 bases, there was a span of 8 bases. CDR3 size: 12 residues. Germline V lookup: CDR1 WNHNN, CDR2 SYGVQD (reference sequence). The CDR3 DNA sequence: TGCGCCAGCAGCAGGACCCACACTGAAGCTTTCTTT. Its protein is CASSRTHTEAFF.

The rearrangement joins TRBV3-1 (or the pseudogene TRBV3-2) to TRBJ2-2, with a weak D call TRBD1 (5 bases). The CDR3 is made up of 15 amino acids. Trimming cost V 1 base and J 3 bases, with 9 bases left between them. Germline CDR1 and CDR2: LGHDT and YNNKEL (reference sequence). In nucleotides, the CDR3 is TGTGCCAGCAGCCAAGTCAGGGCGCACACCGGGGAGCTGTTTTTT. Translated: CASSQVRAHTGELFF.

This clone was observed a single time. This rearrangement joins TRBV7-9 to TRBJ2-7, with D possibly TRBD1 on 6 matching bases. Trimming left V 4 bases short and J 0 bases short, with 16 bases between. The CDR3 sequence is 16 residues long. Germline CDR1 SEHNR, CDR2 FQNEAQ (reference sequence). CDR3 protein: CASSSEGTLSSYEQYF. The CDR3 bases are TGTGCCAGCAGCTCGGAAGGGACACTGAGCTCCTACGAGCAGTACTTC.